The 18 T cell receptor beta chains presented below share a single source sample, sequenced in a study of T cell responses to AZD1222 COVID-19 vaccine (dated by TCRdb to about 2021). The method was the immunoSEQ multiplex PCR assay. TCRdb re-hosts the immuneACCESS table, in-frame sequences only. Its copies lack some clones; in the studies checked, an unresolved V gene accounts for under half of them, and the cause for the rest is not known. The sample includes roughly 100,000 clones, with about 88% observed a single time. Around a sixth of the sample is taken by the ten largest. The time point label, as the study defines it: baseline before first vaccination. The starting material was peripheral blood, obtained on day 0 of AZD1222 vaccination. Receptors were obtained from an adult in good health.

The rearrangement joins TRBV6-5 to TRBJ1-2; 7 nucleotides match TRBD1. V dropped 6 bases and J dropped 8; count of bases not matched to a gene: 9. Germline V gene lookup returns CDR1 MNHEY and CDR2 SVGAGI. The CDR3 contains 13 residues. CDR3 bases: TGTGCCAGCAGCCTACCCAGGGGGGACGGCTACACCTTC. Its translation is CASSLPRGDGYTF.

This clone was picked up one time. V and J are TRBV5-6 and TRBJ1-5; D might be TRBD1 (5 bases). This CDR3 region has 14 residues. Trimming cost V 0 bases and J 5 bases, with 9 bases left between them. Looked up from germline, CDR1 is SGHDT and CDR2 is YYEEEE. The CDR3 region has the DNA TGTGCCAGCAGCTTGGCTCAGGGCGATCAGCCCCAGCATTTT. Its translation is CASSLAQGDQPQHF.

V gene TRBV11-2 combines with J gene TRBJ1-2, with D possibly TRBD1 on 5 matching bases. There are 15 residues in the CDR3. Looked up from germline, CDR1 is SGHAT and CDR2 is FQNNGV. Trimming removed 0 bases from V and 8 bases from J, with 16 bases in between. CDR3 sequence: CASSLDGQGARGYTF. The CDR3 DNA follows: TGTGCCAGCAGCTTAGACGGGCAGGGAGCGCGAGGCTACACCTTC.

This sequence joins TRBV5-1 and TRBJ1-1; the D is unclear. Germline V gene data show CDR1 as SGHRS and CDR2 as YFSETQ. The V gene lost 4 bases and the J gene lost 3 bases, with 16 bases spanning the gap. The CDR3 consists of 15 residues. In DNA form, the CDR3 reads TGCGCCAGCAGCAACCAGCGACCCCAGTACACTGAAGCTTTCTTT. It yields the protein CASSNQRPQYTEAFF.

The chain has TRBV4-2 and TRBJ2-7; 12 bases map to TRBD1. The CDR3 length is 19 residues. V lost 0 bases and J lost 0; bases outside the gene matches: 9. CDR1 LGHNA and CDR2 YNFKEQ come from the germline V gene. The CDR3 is CASSQDPRGTGGPSYEQYF. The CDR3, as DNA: TGTGCCAGCAGCCAAGATCCCCGGGGGACAGGGGGCCCCTCCTACGAGCAGTACTTC.

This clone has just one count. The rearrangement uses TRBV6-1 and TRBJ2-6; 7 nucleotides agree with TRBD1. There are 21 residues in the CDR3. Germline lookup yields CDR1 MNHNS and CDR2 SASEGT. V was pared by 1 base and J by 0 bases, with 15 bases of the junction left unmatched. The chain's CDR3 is CASSEDGRGLKYLSGANVLTF. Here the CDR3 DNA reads TGTGCCAGCAGTGAAGACGGCAGGGGGTTAAAATACCTCTCTGGGGCCAACGTCCTGACTTTC.

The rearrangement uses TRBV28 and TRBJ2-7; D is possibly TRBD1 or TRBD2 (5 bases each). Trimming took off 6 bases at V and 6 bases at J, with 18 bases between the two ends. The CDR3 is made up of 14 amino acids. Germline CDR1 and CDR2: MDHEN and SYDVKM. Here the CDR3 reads CASSSLVGGSEQYF. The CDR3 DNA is TGTGCCAGCAGCAGCCTGGTTGGGGGTAGCGAGCAGTACTTC.

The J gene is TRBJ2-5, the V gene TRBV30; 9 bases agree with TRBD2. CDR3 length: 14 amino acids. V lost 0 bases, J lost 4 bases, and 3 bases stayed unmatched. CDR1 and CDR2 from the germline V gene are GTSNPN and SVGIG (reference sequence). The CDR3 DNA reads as TGTGCCTGGAGTGTGCTAGCGGGGTCAGAGACCCAGTACTTC. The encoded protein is CAWSVLAGSETQYF. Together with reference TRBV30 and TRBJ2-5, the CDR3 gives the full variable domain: SQTIHQWPATLVQPVGSPLSLECTVEGTSNPNLYWYRQAAGRGLQLLFYSVGIGQISSEVPQNLSASRPQDRQFILSSKKLLLSDSGFYLCAWSVLAGSETQYFGPGTRLLVL.

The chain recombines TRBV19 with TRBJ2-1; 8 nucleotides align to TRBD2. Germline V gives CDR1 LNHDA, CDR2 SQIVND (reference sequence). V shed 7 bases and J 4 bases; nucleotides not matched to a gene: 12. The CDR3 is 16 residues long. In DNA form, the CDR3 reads TGTGCCAGTACCCCGGGGCGGGGGGTCTCATACAATGAGCAGTTCTTC. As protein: CASTPGRGVSYNEQFF.

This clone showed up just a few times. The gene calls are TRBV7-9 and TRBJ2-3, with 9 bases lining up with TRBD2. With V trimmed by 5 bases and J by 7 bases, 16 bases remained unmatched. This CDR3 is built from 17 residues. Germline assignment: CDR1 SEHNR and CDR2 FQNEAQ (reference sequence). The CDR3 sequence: CASSTLAGPEPPYTQYF. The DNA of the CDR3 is TGTGCCAGCAGCACCCTAGCGGGGCCAGAACCACCTTATACGCAGTATTTT.

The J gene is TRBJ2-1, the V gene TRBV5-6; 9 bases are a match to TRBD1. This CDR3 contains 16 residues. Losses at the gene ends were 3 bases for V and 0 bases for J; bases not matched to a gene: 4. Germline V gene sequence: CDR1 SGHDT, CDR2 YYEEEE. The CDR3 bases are TGTGCCAGCAGCTATGGGACAGGGAGCTCCTACAATGAGCAGTTCTTC. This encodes CASSYGTGSSYNEQFF.

CDR3 in amino acids: CATSKAIGYHEQYF. The CDR3 DNA reads as TGTGCCACCAGCAAGGCCATAGGGTATCACGAGCAGTACTTC. V usage is TRBV15 and J usage is TRBJ2-7; D not resolved. Germline CDR1 LNHNV, CDR2 YYDKDF (reference sequence). CDR3 length equals 14 residues. V lost 4 bases and J lost 5, with 15 bases in between. Supplemented by reference TRBV15 and TRBJ2-7, the full variable domain reads DAMVIQNPRYQVTQFGKPVTLSCSQTLNHNVMYWYQQKSSQAPKLLFHYYDKDFNNEADTPDNFQSRRPNTSFCFLDIRSPGLGDTAMYLCATSKAIGYHEQYFGPGTRLTVT.

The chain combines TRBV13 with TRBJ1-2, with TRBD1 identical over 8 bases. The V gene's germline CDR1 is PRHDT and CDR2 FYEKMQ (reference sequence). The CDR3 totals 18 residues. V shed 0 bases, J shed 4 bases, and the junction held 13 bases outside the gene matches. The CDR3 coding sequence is TGTGCCAGCAGCTTAGGACCTCCCGATTCTGACAGGGGCTATGGCTACACCTTC. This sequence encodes CASSLGPPDSDRGYGYTF. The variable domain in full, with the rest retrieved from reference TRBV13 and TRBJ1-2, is AAGVIQSPRHLIKEKRETATLKCYPIPRHDTVYWYQQGPGQDPQFLISFYEKMQSDKGSIPDRFSAQQFSDYHSELNMSSLELGDSALYFCASSLGPPDSDRGYGYTFGSGTRLTVV.

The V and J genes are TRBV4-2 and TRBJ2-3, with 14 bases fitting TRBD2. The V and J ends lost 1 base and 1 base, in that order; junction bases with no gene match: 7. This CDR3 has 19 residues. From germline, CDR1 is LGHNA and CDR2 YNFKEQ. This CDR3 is CASSQGGLAGGQGTDTQYF. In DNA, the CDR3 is TGTGCCAGCAGCCAAGGCGGACTAGCGGGGGGCCAGGGCACAGATACGCAGTATTTT.

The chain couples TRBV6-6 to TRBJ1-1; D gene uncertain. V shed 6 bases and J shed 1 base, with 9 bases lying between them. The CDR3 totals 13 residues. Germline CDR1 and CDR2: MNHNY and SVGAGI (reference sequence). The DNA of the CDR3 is TGTGCCAGCAGCGAGGTTCGGAACACTGAAGCTTTCTTT. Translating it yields CASSEVRNTEAFF.

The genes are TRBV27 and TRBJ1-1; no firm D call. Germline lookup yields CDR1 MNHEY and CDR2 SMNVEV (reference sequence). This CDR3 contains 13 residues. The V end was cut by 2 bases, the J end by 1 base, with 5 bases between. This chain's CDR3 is CASSLGPNTEAFF. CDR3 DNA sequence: TGTGCCAGCAGTTTAGGACCGAACACTGAAGCTTTCTTT.

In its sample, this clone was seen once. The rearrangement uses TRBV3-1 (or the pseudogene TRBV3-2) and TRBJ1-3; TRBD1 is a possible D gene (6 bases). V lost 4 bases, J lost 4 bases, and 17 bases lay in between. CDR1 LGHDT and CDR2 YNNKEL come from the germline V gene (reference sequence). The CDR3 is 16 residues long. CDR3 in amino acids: CASSPVGGPIGNTIYF. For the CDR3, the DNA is TGTGCCAGCAGCCCCGTTGGGGGCCCTATCGGAAACACCATATATTTT.

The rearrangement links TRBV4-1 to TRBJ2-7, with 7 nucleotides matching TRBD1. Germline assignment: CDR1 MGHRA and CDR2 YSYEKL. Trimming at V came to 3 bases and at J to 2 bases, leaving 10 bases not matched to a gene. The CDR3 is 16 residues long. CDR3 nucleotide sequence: TGCGCCAGCAGCCAGCGGACAGGCCGAGGCCCCTACGAGCAGTACTTC. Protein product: CASSQRTGRGPYEQYF.